Sequencing of this T cell receptor beta chain was carried out in a study of neoadjuvant anti-PD-1 for oral cavity cancer. Turning to the study itself: Before surgery, most patients got three to four biweekly 3 mg/kg nivolumab doses.

Using immunoSEQ multiplex PCR, the repertoire was profiled, and TCRdb retains in-frame clones only, with some absent. The data show some 7,400 clones, about 70% seen once. CDR1 is MDHEN and CDR2 is SYDVKM in the germline V gene. The length of the CDR3 is 15 residues. V shed 3 bases and J shed 4 bases, with 15 bases lying between them. Only a few counts were recorded for this clone. The material was PBMCs, obtained before nivolumab (anti-PD-1) treatment. The sequence derives from a person aged 40 to 85 with oral cavity squamous cell carcinoma. The chain couples TRBV28 to TRBJ1-2; no firm D call. The CDR3 here is CASSFPAGGGYGYTF. CDR3 in DNA: TGTGCCAGCAGTTTCCCGGCGGGAGGTGGCTATGGCTACACCTTC.